This T cell receptor beta chain was sequenced for a study of blood T cell repertoires in COVID-19. Study-wide background: The United States, Italy and Spain were the sources of the acute and convalescent COVID-19 samples.

TCRdb keeps only in-frame clones here, not all; method: immunoSEQ multiplex PCR. The data contain about 320,000 clones, nearly 90% of them singletons. Recruits, aged roughly 18 to 95 years, lived in around 24 US areas. This TCR derives from a woman aged 25 to 45 who had recovered from COVID-19. Sequenced sample: PBMCs or T cells enriched from blood (not recorded which).

CDR3 amino acids: CASSLPREVVWQGSVGTEAFF. The CDR3 DNA follows: TGTGCCAGCAGCTTACCACGGGAGGTCGTTTGGCAGGGGAGTGTAGGTACTGAAGCTTTCTTT. The V call is TRBV7-8, the J call TRBJ1-1, with a tentative D call TRBD1 (6 bases). This CDR3 has 21 amino acids. V shed 2 bases and J shed 5 bases, with 33 bases lying between them. The germline V gene has CDR1 SGHVS and CDR2 FQNEAQ.